The 19 T cell receptor beta chains presented below share a single source sample, sequenced in a study of brain T cells in children with intractable seizures. TCRdb keeps only in-frame clones here, not all; method: immunoSEQ multiplex PCR. Of roughly 110,000 clones in the sample, 94% were seen once. Source: peripheral blood, taken at surgery. The receptors shown here come from a boy in the first two years of life with hemimegalencephaly and intractable seizures.

The chain carries TRBV27 and TRBJ1-4, with 7 bases lining up with TRBD1. The germline V gene has CDR1 MNHEY and CDR2 SMNVEV (reference sequence). V shed 0 bases, J shed 2 bases, and the junction held 0 bases outside the gene matches. The CDR3 has 15 amino acids. The CDR3 region has the DNA TGTGCCAGCAGTTTATCGACAGGGACTAATGAAAAACTGTTTTTT. Translated, it gives CASSLSTGTNEKLFF. Complete variable domain (other parts from reference TRBV27 and TRBJ1-4): EAQVTQNPRYLITVTGKKLTVTCSQNMNHEYMSWYRQDPGLGLRQIYYSMNVEVTDKGDVPEGYKVSRKEKRNFPLILESPSPNQTSLYFCASSLSTGTNEKLFFGSGTQLSVL.

The chain combines TRBV7-3 with TRBJ2-7; 12 positions match TRBD2. Germline V gene lookup returns CDR1 SGHTA and CDR2 FQGTGA. V was pared by 8 bases and J by 0 bases, with 5 bases of the junction left unmatched. The CDR3 contains 15 residues. The CDR3 coding sequence is TGTGCCAGCCGAACGACTAGCGGGAGCTCCTACGAGCAGTACTTC. It specifies CASRTTSGSSYEQYF. The whole variable domain, remainder taken from reference TRBV7-3 and TRBJ2-7, is GAGVSQTPSNKVTEKGKYVELRCDPISGHTALYWYRQSLGQGPEFLIYFQGTGAADDSGLPNDRFFAVRPEGSVSTLKIQRTERGDSAVYLCASRTTSGSSYEQYFGPGTRLTVT.

The chain carries TRBV5-1 and TRBJ2-5; D is possibly TRBD2 (5 bases). The CDR3 loop spans 14 amino acids. CDR1 and CDR2 from the germline V gene are SGHRS and YFSETQ. Trimming left V 5 bases short and J 4 bases short, with 15 bases between. The chain's CDR3 is CASRPGYLRETQYF. The CDR3 nucleotides are TGCGCCAGCAGACCGGGGTATTTAAGAGAGACCCAGTACTTC.

This clone was recorded a few times. The V call is TRBV7-9, the J call TRBJ1-6, with 8 bases lining up with TRBD1. The CDR3 has 14 amino acids. Germline CDR1 and CDR2: SEHNR and FQNEAQ (reference sequence). V was pared by 5 bases and J by 5 bases, with 2 bases of the junction left unmatched. CDR3 sequence: CASSRTGNNSPLHF. The DNA for the CDR3 is TGTGCCAGCAGCCGGACAGGGAATAATTCACCCCTCCACTTT.

The V gene is TRBV27, the J gene TRBJ2-1; D remains unclear. The CDR3 contains 15 residues. Germline V gene data show CDR1 as MNHEY and CDR2 as SMNVEV (reference sequence). Trimming took 3 bases from V and 3 from J, leaving 12 bases between them. CDR3 bases: TGTGCCAGCAGTTTGAGTACTACCGTCTACAATGAGCAGTTCTTC. Residues: CASSLSTTVYNEQFF.

V is TRBV4-2 and J is TRBJ1-1; unclear D gene. The CDR3 length is 14 residues. In germline, CDR1 is LGHNA, CDR2 YNFKEQ. Trimming left V 0 bases short and J 4 bases short, with 9 bases between. The DNA for the CDR3 is TGTGCCAGCAGCCAAGAGCCTTCCAGCACTGAAGCTTTCTTT. It translates to CASSQEPSSTEAFF.

This clone occurred once. The chain recombines TRBV10-3 with TRBJ2-7; D is perhaps TRBD1 (5 bases). The CDR3 covers 15 residues. Trimming stripped 5 bases from V and 2 bases from J, with 16 bases between. The germline V gene encodes CDR1 ENHRY and CDR2 SYGVKD. This chain's CDR3 is CAISYQGARTYEQYF. CDR3 nucleotides: TGTGCCATCAGTTATCAAGGGGCGCGGACCTACGAGCAGTACTTC.

Here the CDR3 reads CAWRPGQGITEAFF. CDR3 sequence (DNA): TGTGCCTGGAGACCCGGACAGGGGATCACTGAAGCTTTCTTT. The genes are TRBV30 and TRBJ1-1, with 9 nucleotides matching TRBD1. V was pared by 3 bases and J by 4 bases, with 6 bases of the junction left unmatched. The CDR3 runs 14 residues. Germline CDR1 and CDR2: GTSNPN and SVGIG (reference sequence). Filled out from reference TRBV30 and TRBJ1-1, the complete variable domain reads SQTIHQWPATLVQPVGSPLSLECTVEGTSNPNLYWYRQAAGRGLQLLFYSVGIGQISSEVPQNLSASRPQDRQFILSSKKLLLSDSGFYLCAWRPGQGITEAFFGQGTRLTVV.

J is TRBJ1-4 and V is TRBV6-5, with 8 positions matching TRBD1. CDR1 and CDR2 from the germline V gene are MNHEY and SVGAGI. The CDR3 has 14 amino acids. With 0 bases clipped from V and 8 bases from J, the junction kept 2 bases outside the gene matches. The CDR3 loop reads CASSYSRQGEKLFF. The CDR3 DNA follows: TGTGCCAGCAGTTACTCGAGACAGGGGGAAAAACTGTTTTTT.

The chain combines TRBV11-3 with TRBJ1-4; D unresolved. Germline CDR1 reads SGHNT; CDR2 reads YENEEA. This CDR3 is built from 13 residues. V dropped 3 bases and J dropped 3 bases, with 5 bases sitting between them. CDR3 loop: CASSFQANEKLFF. The CDR3 coding sequence is TGTGCCAGCAGCTTCCAGGCTAATGAAAAACTGTTTTTT.

The chain uses TRBV5-1 and TRBJ2-3; 10 nucleotides line up with TRBD2. CDR1 and CDR2 (germline): SGHRS, YFSETQ. CDR3 length equals 16 residues. Unmatched junction bases numbered 5, after V lost 4 bases and J lost 0 bases. DNA for the CDR3: TGCGCCAGCAGCACCGGACTAGCGGCTAGCACAGATACGCAGTATTTT. It specifies CASSTGLAASTDTQYF.

This clone was recorded once. The chain employs TRBV6-5 and TRBJ1-3; D ambiguous. The CDR3 totals 14 residues. The germline V and J ends were trimmed by 6 bases and 4 bases, with 13 bases remaining between them. Germline CDR1 reads MNHEY; CDR2 reads SVGAGI. CDR3 sequence reads: CASRGSGYGNTIYF. CDR3 coding DNA: TGTGCCAGCAGGGGTTCGGGGTACGGAAACACCATATATTTT.

This chain uses TRBV11-2 with TRBJ2-7; the match to TRBD2 covers 9 bases. With V trimmed by 8 bases and J by 5 bases, 13 bases remained unmatched. This CDR3 spans 15 amino acids. Germline CDR1 reads SGHAT; CDR2 reads FQNNGV. The CDR3 bases are TGTGCCAGCGACCCGAGGGCGGGAGGGCCCGACGAGCAGTACTTC. It translates to CASDPRAGGPDEQYF. The complete variable domain, with remaining parts taken from reference TRBV11-2 and TRBJ2-7, reads EAGVAQSPRYKIIEKRQSVAFWCNPISGHATLYWYQQILGQGPKLLIQFQNNGVVDDSQLPKDRFSAERLKGVDSTLKIQPAKLEDSAVYLCASDPRAGGPDEQYFGPGTRLTVT.

The genes are TRBV10-2 and TRBJ2-3; D gene uncertain. Germline CDR1 is WSHSY and CDR2 is SAAADI. The CDR3 spans 13 residues. The V gene lost 4 bases and the J gene lost 9 bases, with 14 bases spanning the gap. The CDR3 DNA is TGCGCCAGCAGTGGTTACCTCGTGGACACGCAGTATTTT. Translating it yields CASSGYLVDTQYF.

The rearrangement uses TRBV11-2 and TRBJ1-6; no reliable D call. Trimming cost V 5 bases and J 9 bases, with 14 bases left between them. This CDR3 is 14 amino acids long. Germline assignment: CDR1 SGHAT and CDR2 FQNNGV. The CDR3 DNA reads as TGTGCCAGCAGCGCCCAAAGGATGATTTCACCCCTCCACTTT. Its translation is CASSAQRMISPLHF.

This clone was recorded only once. The rearrangement links TRBV28 to TRBJ1-4; no clear D. V was shortened by 6 bases and J by 4 bases, with 15 bases between the two germline ends. The CDR3 loop spans 15 amino acids. Germline-derived CDR1 and CDR2 are MDHEN and SYDVKM. The CDR3, as DNA: TGTGCCAGCAGCTTGGCCGGACGGATTAATGAAAAACTGTTTTTT. Translated, it gives CASSLAGRINEKLFF.

This clone was seen once. The rearrangement links TRBV4-3 to TRBJ2-7, with 11 bases fitting TRBD2. After removal of 0 bases from V and 1 base from J, the junction contained 11 bases not matched to a gene. Germline values: CDR1 LGHNA, CDR2 YSLEER. This CDR3 region has 19 residues. The CDR3 DNA reads TGCGCCAGCAGCCAAGAGACCCCCGAGGGGACTAGCGGTTCCTACGAGCAGTACTTC. Encoded protein: CASSQETPEGTSGSYEQYF.

This chain connects TRBV9 to TRBJ2-3; perhaps TRBD1 as D (5 bases). Germline V lookup: CDR1 SGDLS, CDR2 YYNGEE. The germline V and J ends were trimmed by 3 bases and 4 bases, with 18 bases remaining between them. The CDR3 totals 16 residues. In nucleotides, the CDR3 is TGTGCCAGCAGCGGACCGCAGGGTAGGTCGGCAGATACGCAGTATTTT. Encoded protein: CASSGPQGRSADTQYF.

V usage is TRBV28 and J usage is TRBJ2-3; TRBD2 is a possible D gene (6 bases). This CDR3 is built from 18 residues. Looked up from germline, CDR1 is MDHEN and CDR2 is SYDVKM. V lost 4 bases to trimming and J lost 0 bases, with 20 bases between them. The CDR3 region is CASSYWLGGLSSTDTQYF. In DNA, the CDR3 is TGTGCCAGCAGTTATTGGTTGGGGGGTTTATCTAGCACAGATACGCAGTATTTT.